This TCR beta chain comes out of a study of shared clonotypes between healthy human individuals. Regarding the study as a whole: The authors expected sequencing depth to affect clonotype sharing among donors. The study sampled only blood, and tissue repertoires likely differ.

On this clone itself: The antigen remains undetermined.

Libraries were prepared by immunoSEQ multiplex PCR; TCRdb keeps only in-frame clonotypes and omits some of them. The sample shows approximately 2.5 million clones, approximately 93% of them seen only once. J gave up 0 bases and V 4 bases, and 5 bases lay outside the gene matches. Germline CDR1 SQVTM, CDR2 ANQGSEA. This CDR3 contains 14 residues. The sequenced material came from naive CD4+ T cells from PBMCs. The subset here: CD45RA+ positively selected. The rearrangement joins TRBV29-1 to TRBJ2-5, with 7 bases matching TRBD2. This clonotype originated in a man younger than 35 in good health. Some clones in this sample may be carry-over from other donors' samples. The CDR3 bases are TGCAGCGTTGTTGGGAGGGGCGACCAAGAGACCCAGTACTTC. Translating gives CSVVGRGDQETQYF.